Listed below are T cell receptor beta chains from one sample, sequenced in a study of identical twins. TCRdb independently ran MiXCR on the 5' RACE reads; one entry per CDR3 protein. The sample yields fewer than 500,000 distinct CDR3 sequences, roughly an eighth seen once. These same data were also listed under a study on yellow fever vaccine responses in identical twins.

Sequences were obtained from CD4+ T cells sorted from blood. These receptors were taken from a woman between 18 and 30 years old in good health. The CDR3 runs from the conserved cysteine through the conserved F or W. The D gene is left open where the match is weak. Expanded clones get a size class; other rows say once, few or many, or leave the size out.

NA TRBJ2-6 TRBV18 few CASSSVGSGANVLTF TGTGCCAGCTCCAGCGTTGGGTCTGGGGCCAACGTCCTGACTTTC
NA TRBJ2-7 TRBV6-2/TRBV6-3 NA CASSYGRGQVARSEQYF TGTGCCAGCAGTTACGGGCGCGGGCAAGTAGCTCGGTCCGAGCAGTACTTC
NA TRBJ1-2 TRBV7-2 few CASSPPGGDYGYTF TGTGCCAGCAGCCCCCCCGGGGGCGACTATGGCTACACCTTC
NA TRBJ2-7 TRBV4-3 few CASSQGLHYEQYF TGCGCCAGCAGCCAAGGCCTCCACTACGAGCAGTACTTC
NA TRBJ2-7 TRBV30 NA CAWSPLGDEQYF TGTGCCTGGAGCCCGTTGGGGGACGAGCAGTACTTC
TRBD2 TRBJ2-3 TRBV5-1 few CASSPLKIAGDTQYF TGCGCCAGCAGCCCGCTAAAGATAGCGGGAGATACGCAGTATTTT
TRBD2 TRBJ2-1 TRBV11-2 NA CASSPELAPTGNEQFF TGTGCCAGCAGCCCGGAACTAGCGCCGACGGGGAATGAGCAGTTCTTC
NA TRBJ1-4 TRBV20-1 NA CSARDSGRINEKLFF TGCAGTGCTAGAGATTCCGGACGGATTAATGAAAAACTGTTTTTT
TRBD2 TRBJ2-1 TRBV11-2 many CASSGLAGSNEQFF TGTGCCAGCAGTGGACTAGCGGGAAGTAATGAGCAGTTCTTC
TRBD1 TRBJ1-2 TRBV4-2 NA CASSQLLGPGQIFYGYTF TGTGCCAGCAGCCAACTCTTAGGTCCGGGACAGATATTCTATGGCTACACCTTC
NA TRBJ2-3 TRBV27 few CASSTFTWQSHPTATQYF TGTGCCAGCAGCACCTTTACGTGGCAGTCTCACCCCACGGCTACGCAGTATTTT
NA TRBJ1-6 TRBV5-1 few CASSTGLQGNSPLHF TGCGCCAGCAGCACAGGACTACAGGGAAACTCACCCCTCCACTTT
TRBD2 TRBJ2-1 TRBV6-1 NA CASSEEVLAEYNEQFF TGTGCCAGCAGCGAAGAGGTACTAGCGGAATACAATGAGCAGTTCTTC
NA TRBJ1-3 TRBV7-8 NA CASTLTGAGNTIYF TGTGCCAGCACGCTGACAGGTGCCGGGAACACCATATATTTT
NA TRBJ2-5 TRBV7-2 NA CASSRKGTGLQETQYF TGTGCCAGCAGCAGGAAAGGCACGGGACTTCAAGAGACCCAGTACTTC
TRBD1 TRBJ2-2 TRBV5-1 NA CASSLVPGQGSNTGELFF TGCGCCAGCAGCTTGGTCCCGGGACAGGGATCGAACACCGGGGAGCTGTTTTTT
TRBD2 TRBJ2-3 TRBV29-1 few CSVGTRGITDTQYF TGCAGCGTGGGGACTAGGGGAATCACAGATACGCAGTATTTT
NA TRBJ2-7 TRBV6-2/TRBV6-3 NA CASSWTGPSSYEQYF TGTGCCAGCAGTTGGACGGGACCTAGCTCCTACGAGCAGTACTTC
NA TRBJ2-1 TRBV30 NA CAFDFGTAYNEQFF TGTGCCTTTGATTTTGGTACGGCCTACAATGAGCAGTTCTTC
TRBD2 TRBJ2-2 TRBV9 NA CASRMFSGAGELFF TGTGCCAGCAGAATGTTTAGCGGGGCCGGGGAGCTGTTTTTT
NA TRBJ2-1 TRBV20-1 NA CSAKRPNNEQFF TGCAGTGCTAAGCGGCCTAACAATGAGCAGTTCTTC
NA TRBJ1-2 TRBV29-1 many CSVKNSDSEYGYTF TGCAGCGTTAAAAACTCGGACAGCGAATATGGCTACACCTTC
NA TRBJ2-4 TRBV6-2/TRBV6-3 NA CASSFKKNIQYF TGTGCCAGCAGTTTCAAGAAAAACATTCAGTACTTC
NA TRBJ2-7 TRBV7-8 few CASATRMGFRHEQYF TGTGCCAGCGCTACCCGGATGGGGTTTCGCCACGAGCAGTACTTC
NA TRBJ2-7 TRBV4-1 few CASSQEAGDSFRSYEQYF TGCGCCAGCAGCCAAGAAGCAGGGGACTCCTTTCGATCCTACGAGCAGTACTTC
TRBD2 TRBJ2-1 TRBV4-3 many CASSQEAGSGRANEQFF TGCGCCAGCAGCCAAGAGGCTGGGAGCGGGAGGGCCAATGAGCAGTTCTTC
NA TRBJ1-4 TRBV2 NA CASSPIATNEKLFF TGTGCCAGCAGCCCAATAGCAACTAATGAAAAACTGTTTTTT
NA TRBJ2-5 TRBV12-3/TRBV12-4 few CASSLPGRGQETQYF TGTGCCAGCAGTCTGCCGGGACGGGGACAAGAGACCCAGTACTTC
NA TRBJ2-5 TRBV7-9 few CASSPVGLKETQYF TGTGCCAGCAGCCCAGTGGGACTCAAAGAGACCCAGTACTTC
NA TRBJ2-2 TRBV11-2 NA CASSWASFHGGYTGELFF TGTGCCAGCAGCTGGGCTAGCTTTCACGGAGGGTACACCGGGGAGCTGTTTTTT
NA TRBJ2-7 TRBV5-1 few CASSLARGFSYEQYF TGCGCCAGCAGCTTGGCCCGCGGATTCTCCTACGAGCAGTACTTC
NA TRBJ2-1 TRBV4-2 few CASSPRWGNEQFF TGTGCCAGCAGCCCCCGGTGGGGCAATGAGCAGTTCTTC
NA TRBJ1-1 TRBV6-5 NA CASSYSANTEAFF TGTGCCAGCAGTTACTCAGCTAACACTGAAGCTTTCTTT
TRBD1 TRBJ2-7 TRBV12-3/TRBV12-4 many CASRPGQRSYEQYF TGTGCCAGCAGGCCGGGACAGCGGTCCTACGAGCAGTACTTC
NA TRBJ2-7 TRBV20-1 few CSARDGTRGYEQYF TGCAGTGCTAGAGACGGGACGAGAGGCTACGAGCAGTACTTC
TRBD1 TRBJ2-1 TRBV27 few CASRKPGQGYNEQFF TGTGCCAGCAGGAAACCGGGACAGGGTTACAATGAGCAGTTCTTC
TRBD1 TRBJ2-5 TRBV12-3/TRBV12-4 many CASSLARGQSGETQYF TGTGCCAGCAGTTTAGCAAGGGGACAGTCGGGGGAGACCCAGTACTTC
TRBD1 TRBJ1-4 TRBV11-2 few CASSTRGTGSEKLFF TGTGCCAGCAGCACCCGCGGGACAGGGAGTGAAAAACTGTTTTTT
NA TRBJ2-5 TRBV5-1 NA CASSTSGFSETQYF TGCGCCAGCTCAACGTCGGGGTTTAGCGAGACCCAGTACTTC
NA TRBJ2-1 TRBV30 NA CAWSVPAGWDEQFF TGTGCCTGGAGTGTACCGGCAGGGTGGGATGAGCAGTTCTTC